This TCR beta chain was recovered during a study of blood T cell repertoires in COVID-19. Study-level background: The study drew acute and convalescent COVID-19 samples from the United States, Italy and Spain. Sample material is recorded as cDNA or gDNA derived from T cells, B-cell-depleted T cells, or PBMCs.

How the authors handled the data: Counts of nucleated cells, estimated from reference gene primer amplification, were obtained. The data were produced by immunoSEQ multiplex PCR, yet TCRdb's version contains in-frame clones alone and is incomplete. V, J and clone size reflect that table, while D and trimming were determined from the DNA. The sample carries fewer than 65,000 clones, around 80% recorded once. The source is a human donor in a cohort sampled during active COVID-19. Sequencing input: peripheral blood.

The CDR3 loop reads CAWTQSLGRGNGYTF. The CDR3 DNA reads TGTGCCTGGACTCAATCCCTGGGCAGGGGTAATGGCTACACCTTC. The genes are TRBV30 and TRBJ1-2; weak D call: TRBD1 (6 bases). From germline, CDR1 is GTSNPN and CDR2 SVGIG (reference sequence). V gave up 4 bases and J gave up 6 bases, with 21 bases separating them. The CDR3 contains 15 residues.